This TCR beta chain comes out of a study of blood T cell repertoires in COVID-19. Study-wide context: Acute-phase and convalescent COVID-19 samples originated in the United States, Italy and Spain.

Assay: immunoSEQ multiplex PCR; the TCRdb copy retains only in-frame clones and omits some. The sample has a few hundred thousand clones; 82% are singletons. The sample was peripheral blood. The clonotype originates from a woman between 18 and 29 years old with acute or convalescent COVID-19.

The DNA of the CDR3 is TGTGCCAGCAGCACAGCCGCCTTCCAGCCCCAGCATTTT. Its translation is CASSTAAFQPQHF. This chain links TRBV7-8 with TRBJ1-5, with D hard to call. Germline V gene data show CDR1 as SGHVS and CDR2 as FQNEAQ. The CDR3 extends over 13 amino acids. V gave up 5 bases and J gave up 7 bases, with 12 bases separating them.